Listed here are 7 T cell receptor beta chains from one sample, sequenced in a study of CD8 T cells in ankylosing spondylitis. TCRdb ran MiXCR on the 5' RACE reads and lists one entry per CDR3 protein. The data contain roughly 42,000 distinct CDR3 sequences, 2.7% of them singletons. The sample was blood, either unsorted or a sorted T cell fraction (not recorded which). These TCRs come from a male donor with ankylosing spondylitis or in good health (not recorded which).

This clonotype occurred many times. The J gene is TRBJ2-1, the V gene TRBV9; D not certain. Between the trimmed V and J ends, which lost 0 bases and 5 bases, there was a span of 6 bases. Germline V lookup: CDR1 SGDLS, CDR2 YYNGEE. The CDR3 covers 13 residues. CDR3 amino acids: CASSVGSHNEQFF. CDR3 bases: TGTGCCAGCAGCGTAGGATCTCACAATGAGCAGTTCTTC.

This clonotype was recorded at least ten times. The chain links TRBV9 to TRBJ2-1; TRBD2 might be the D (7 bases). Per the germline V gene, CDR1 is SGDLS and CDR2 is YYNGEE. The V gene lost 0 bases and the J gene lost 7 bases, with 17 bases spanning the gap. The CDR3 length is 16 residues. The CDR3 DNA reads TGTGCCAGCAGCGTAGCGGGGGGCGCCGGAAGGAATGAGCAGTTCTTC. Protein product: CASSVAGGAGRNEQFF.

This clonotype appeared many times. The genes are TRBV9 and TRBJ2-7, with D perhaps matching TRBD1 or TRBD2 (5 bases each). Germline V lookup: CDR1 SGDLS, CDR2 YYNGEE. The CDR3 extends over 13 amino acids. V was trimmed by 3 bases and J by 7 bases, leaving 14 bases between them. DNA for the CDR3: TGTGCCAGCAGCGCCGGGACCTCCTTAGAGCAGTACTTC. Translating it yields CASSAGTSLEQYF.

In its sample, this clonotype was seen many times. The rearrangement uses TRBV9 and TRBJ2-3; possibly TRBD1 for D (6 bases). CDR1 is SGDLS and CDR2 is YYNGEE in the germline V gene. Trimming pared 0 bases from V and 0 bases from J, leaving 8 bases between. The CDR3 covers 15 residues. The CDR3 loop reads CASSVVGASTDTQYF. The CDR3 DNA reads TGTGCCAGCAGCGTAGTGGGGGCTAGCACAGATACGCAGTATTTT.

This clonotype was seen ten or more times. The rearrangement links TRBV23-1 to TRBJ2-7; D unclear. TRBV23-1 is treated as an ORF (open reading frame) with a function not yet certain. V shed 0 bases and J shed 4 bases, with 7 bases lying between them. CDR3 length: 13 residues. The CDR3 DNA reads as TGCGCCAGCAGTCAATCGCCGGATTACGAGCAGTACTTC. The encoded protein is CASSQSPDYEQYF.

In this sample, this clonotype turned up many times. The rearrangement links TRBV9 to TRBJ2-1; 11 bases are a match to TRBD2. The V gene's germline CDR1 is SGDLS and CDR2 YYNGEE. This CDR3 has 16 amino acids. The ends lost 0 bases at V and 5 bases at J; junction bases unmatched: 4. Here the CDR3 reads CASSVGSSGRHNEQFF. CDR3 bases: TGTGCCAGCAGCGTAGGTTCTAGCGGGAGGCACAATGAGCAGTTCTTC.

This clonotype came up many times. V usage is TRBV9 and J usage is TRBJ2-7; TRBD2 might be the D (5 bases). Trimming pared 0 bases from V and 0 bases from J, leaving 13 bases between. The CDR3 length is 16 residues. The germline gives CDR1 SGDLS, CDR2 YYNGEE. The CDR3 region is CASSVGGSESSYEQYF. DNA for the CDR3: TGTGCCAGCAGCGTAGGTGGGAGCGAGAGCTCCTACGAGCAGTACTTC.